Given below is one T cell receptor (beta chain) in context. This record comes from a study of radiation and T cells in renal cell carcinoma. Regarding time point: blood 4 weeks post-SBRT, at nephrectomy. Treatment noted: 15 Gy SBRT to primary tumor, nephrectomy 4 weeks later. After SBRT, blood was collected at 2 and 4 weeks, plus baseline. Clear cell pathology was present in this patient's renal cell carcinoma. The repertoire was sequenced with immunoSEQ multiplex PCR; TCRdb's copy has only in-frame clones and lacks some. Of some 78,000 clones in the sample, nearly 90% were seen once. This material consisted of blood, taken from a patient whose treatment included radiotherapy and nephrectomy. The TCR comes from a woman between 70 and 85 years old with renal cell carcinoma.

The CDR3 protein is CASSLVASPYNEQFF. The CDR3 coding sequence is TGTGCCAGCAGCTTAGTAGCCAGCCCCTACAATGAGCAGTTCTTC. V gene TRBV7-3 combines with J gene TRBJ2-1; D uncertain. The CDR3 has 15 residues. The V gene's germline CDR1 is SGHTA and CDR2 FQGTGA. V dropped 2 bases and J dropped 2 bases, with 10 bases sitting between them.